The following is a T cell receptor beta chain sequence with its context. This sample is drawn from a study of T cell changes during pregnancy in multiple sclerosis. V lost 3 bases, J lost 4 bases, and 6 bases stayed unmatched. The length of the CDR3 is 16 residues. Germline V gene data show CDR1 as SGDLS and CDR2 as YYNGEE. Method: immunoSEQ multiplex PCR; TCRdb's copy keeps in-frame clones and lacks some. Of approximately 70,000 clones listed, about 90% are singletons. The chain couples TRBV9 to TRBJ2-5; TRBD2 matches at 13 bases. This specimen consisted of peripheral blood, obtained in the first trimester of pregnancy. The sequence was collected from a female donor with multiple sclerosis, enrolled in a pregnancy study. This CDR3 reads CASSAGLAGEGETQYF. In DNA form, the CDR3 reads TGTGCCAGCAGCGCCGGACTAGCGGGAGAAGGAGAGACCCAGTACTTC.